The 22 T cell receptor beta chains reported below all come from one sample, sequenced in a study of cytomegalovirus exposure and HLA in healthy donors. 13 Jbeta primers and 60 Vbeta primers were used for the PCR. Measured with immunoSEQ multiplex PCR; TCRdb has only the in-frame clones, and not every one. The profile shows roughly 99,000 clones, about four fifths of them singletons. The specimen was PBMCs. These receptor sequences come from a woman in her thirties or forties in good health and CMV-seronegative.

This clone was seen a handful of times. Other DNA variants within this sample encode the same CDR3. The chain uses TRBV28 and TRBJ1-5, with 9 bases fitting TRBD1. Germline CDR1 is MDHEN and CDR2 is SYDVKM. Trimming removed 0 bases from V and 3 bases from J; junction bases left unmatched: 3. The CDR3 has 16 residues. In DNA form, the CDR3 reads TGTGCCAGCAGTTTATGGGGACAGGGTTTCAATCAGCCCCAGCATTTT. Translated: CASSLWGQGFNQPQHF.

The J gene is TRBJ1-1, the V gene TRBV7-7, with 9 bases lining up with TRBD1. The CDR3 contains 13 residues. Per the germline V gene, CDR1 is SSHAT and CDR2 is FNYEAQ (reference sequence). V lost 4 bases and J lost 6; bases outside the gene matches: 3. The CDR3 nucleotides read TGTGCCAGCAGCTCCGACAGGGGGGCTGAAGCTTTCTTT. This sequence encodes CASSSDRGAEAFF.

This chain links TRBV29-1 with TRBJ2-2; 8 bases align to TRBD1. Germline assignment: CDR1 SQVTM and CDR2 ANQGSEA. The V and J ends lost 5 bases and 3 bases, in that order; junction bases with no gene match: 5. The CDR3 has 14 residues. Written as DNA, the CDR3 is TGCAGCGTTAGGACAGGGTCTTACACCGGGGAGCTGTTTTTT. Encoded protein: CSVRTGSYTGELFF.

The rearrangement links TRBV30 to TRBJ1-1; TRBD1 aligns across 8 bases. J gave up 0 bases and V 2 bases, and 8 bases lay outside the gene matches. CDR1 GTSNPN and CDR2 SVGIG come from the germline V gene (reference sequence). The length of the CDR3 is 16 residues. CDR3 nucleotide sequence: TGTGCCTGGAGTACCCGGACAGGGTACCTGAACACTGAAGCTTTCTTT. Encoded protein: CAWSTRTGYLNTEAFF.

This clone has only one observation. The chain recombines TRBV5-1 with TRBJ1-5, with D perhaps matching TRBD1 (6 bases). This CDR3 is 14 amino acids long. Germline assignment: CDR1 SGHRS and CDR2 YFSETQ. Trimming stripped 0 bases from V and 5 bases from J, with 9 bases between. In DNA form, the CDR3 reads TGCGCCAGCAGCTTGGTCTCAGGGGATCAGCCCCAGCATTTT. Protein sequence: CASSLVSGDQPQHF.

This sequence joins TRBV7-2 and TRBJ2-5, with D tentatively TRBD2 (6 bases). CDR1 and CDR2 (germline): SGHTA, FQGNSA. Trimming took 5 bases from V and 7 from J, leaving 17 bases between them. CDR3 length: 14 amino acids. For the CDR3, the DNA is TGTGCCAGCAGCGCCTACCGGGACTCTGGGACCCAGTACTTC. As protein: CASSAYRDSGTQYF.

V gene TRBV10-3 combines with J gene TRBJ2-3; 8 nucleotides agree with TRBD2. The CDR3 covers 16 residues. Germline V gene lookup returns CDR1 ENHRY and CDR2 SYGVKD. V shed 4 bases and J 2 bases; nucleotides not matched to a gene: 8. CDR3 region: CAISGGSGGATDTQYF. CDR3 in DNA: TGTGCCATCAGTGGCGGGAGCGGGGGTGCCACAGATACGCAGTATTTT.

The V call is TRBV20-1, the J call TRBJ1-1, with D hard to call. This CDR3 spans 11 amino acids. The germline V and J ends were trimmed by 4 bases and 9 bases, with 12 bases remaining between them. Per the germline V gene, CDR1 is DFQATT and CDR2 is SNEGSKA (reference sequence). The CDR3 sequence is CSAMNREQAFF. In DNA, the CDR3 is TGCAGTGCTATGAACAGAGAACAAGCTTTCTTT.

J is TRBJ2-3 and V is TRBV14; 10 bases fit TRBD1. Germline loops: CDR1 SGHDN, CDR2 FVKESK. J was trimmed by 2 bases and V by 1 base; bases with no gene match: 15. CDR3 length: 20 amino acids. CDR3 amino acids: CASSQGRTGGDWRVTDTQYF. The CDR3 DNA is TGTGCCAGCAGCCAAGGCAGGACAGGGGGAGATTGGCGGGTCACAGATACGCAGTATTTT.

The rearrangement links TRBV5-6 to TRBJ2-1; D ambiguous. Per germline, CDR1 SGHDT and CDR2 YYEEEE. The V and J ends lost 4 bases and 6 bases respectively, with 11 bases between them. The CDR3 extends over 13 amino acids. The CDR3 DNA reads TGTGCCAGCAGCCTGTCCAGGTCCAATGAGCAGTTCTTC. This sequence encodes CASSLSRSNEQFF.

This clone appeared a single time. The CDR3 DNA reads as TGTGCCAGCAGCGACGGCAGGGGGGCCTCTAACTATGGCTACACCTTC. It is translated as CASSDGRGASNYGYTF. V gene TRBV9 combines with J gene TRBJ1-2, with 7 bases fitting TRBD1. The germline gives CDR1 SGDLS, CDR2 YYNGEE. J lost 0 bases, V lost 3 bases, and 8 bases had no gene match. This CDR3 is 16 amino acids long.

The chain combines TRBV4-2 with TRBJ1-1; no firm D call. This CDR3 contains 13 residues. The ends were cut back, 6 bases at V and 0 bases at J, with 8 bases in the middle. CDR1 is LGHNA and CDR2 is YNFKEQ in the germline V gene. CDR3 residues: CASRVDMNTEAFF. DNA of the CDR3: TGTGCCAGCAGGGTAGACATGAACACTGAAGCTTTCTTT.

There are a few counts of this clone. The V gene is TRBV6-5, the J gene TRBJ1-1; D unresolved. The ends were cut back, 5 bases at V and 4 bases at J, with 8 bases in the middle. CDR1 is MNHEY and CDR2 is SVGAGI in the germline V gene. This CDR3 is built from 12 residues. In DNA, the CDR3 is TGTGCCAGCAGTGTACAAGTCACTGAAGCTTTCTTT. Its protein product is CASSVQVTEAFF.

The chain employs TRBV27 and TRBJ1-5, with a weak D call TRBD1 (5 bases). V was cut by 5 bases and J by 4 bases, with 18 bases left in between. This CDR3 spans 16 amino acids. From germline, CDR1 is MNHEY and CDR2 SMNVEV (reference sequence). Here the CDR3 reads CASSSDRGTENQPQHF. The CDR3 nucleotides are TGTGCCAGCAGTAGCGACCGGGGGACGGAAAATCAGCCCCAGCATTTT.

The genes are TRBV7-3 and TRBJ2-2; weak D call: TRBD1 (6 bases). The V end lost 7 bases, the J end lost 0 bases, and 12 bases lay between the germline ends. The germline V gene encodes CDR1 SGHTA and CDR2 FQGTGA. The CDR3 is made up of 15 amino acids. CDR3 coding DNA: TGTGCCAGCACCCTTCAGGGGTCGAACACCGGGGAGCTGTTTTTT. Translation: CASTLQGSNTGELFF. Combining the CDR3 with reference TRBV7-3 and TRBJ2-2 gives the whole variable domain GAGVSQTPSNKVTEKGKYVELRCDPISGHTALYWYRQSLGQGPEFLIYFQGTGAADDSGLPNDRFFAVRPEGSVSTLKIQRTERGDSAVYLCASTLQGSNTGELFFGEGSRLTVL.

The chain couples TRBV5-6 to TRBJ2-7, with D perhaps matching TRBD2 (6 bases). CDR1 is SGHDT, CDR2 YYEEEE, per germline. This CDR3 region has 13 residues. Between the trimmed V and J ends, which lost 2 bases and 12 bases, there was a span of 18 bases. The CDR3 loop is CASSFGGERRRYF. The CDR3 region has the DNA TGTGCCAGCAGCTTCGGCGGGGAGAGACGGCGGTACTTC.

The chain is built from TRBV9 and TRBJ1-1, with TRBD1 as a possible D gene (5 bases). The V end lost 3 bases, the J end lost 4 bases, and 19 bases lay between the germline ends. Germline CDR1 is SGDLS and CDR2 is YYNGEE. This CDR3 has 16 residues. In DNA form, the CDR3 reads TGTGCCAGCAGCGGGGGCTTTGGCGGGGTTGTCACTGAAGCTTTCTTT. This encodes CASSGGFGGVVTEAFF.

The rearrangement uses TRBV19 and TRBJ1-5; the match to TRBD1 covers 7 bases. Germline assignment: CDR1 LNHDA and CDR2 SQIVND (reference sequence). V shed 1 base and J 1 base; nucleotides not matched to a gene: 4. There are 16 residues in the CDR3. The CDR3 DNA is TGTGCCAGTAGTATAGTAGCAGGGGGAAGCAATCAGCCCCAGCATTTT. Residues: CASSIVAGGSNQPQHF.

The chain employs TRBV4-2 and TRBJ2-5, with D unresolved. The CDR3 has 15 amino acids. CDR1 and CDR2 from the germline V gene are LGHNA and YNFKEQ. V was clipped by 1 base and J by 0 bases, with 9 bases between them. The CDR3 spells CASSQVSLYQETQYF. The CDR3 coding sequence is TGTGCCAGCAGCCAAGTCTCCTTGTACCAAGAGACCCAGTACTTC.

This rearrangement joins TRBV4-1 to TRBJ1-4; D is possibly TRBD1 (5 bases). The CDR3 extends over 13 amino acids. CDR1 is MGHRA, CDR2 YSYEKL, per germline. Trimming took off 8 bases at V and 3 bases at J, with 10 bases between the two ends. CDR3 in DNA: TGCGCCAGCTCTTTACAGGCTAATGAAAAACTGTTTTTT. It translates to CASSLQANEKLFF.

The chain links TRBV5-1 to TRBJ1-1; possibly TRBD1 for D (6 bases). The CDR3 spans 15 residues. V was pared by 0 bases and J by 1 base, with 10 bases between. Germline V gene sequence: CDR1 SGHRS, CDR2 YFSETQ. CDR3 DNA sequence: TGCGCCAGCAGCTTGGGACCGGACAGGAACACTGAAGCTTTCTTT. Its translation is CASSLGPDRNTEAFF.

The chain combines TRBV5-4 with TRBJ2-3; D gene uncertain. Germline values: CDR1 SGHNT, CDR2 YYREEE (reference sequence). The CDR3 has 14 residues. The V end was cut by 2 bases, the J end by 2 bases, with 9 bases between. CDR3 sequence: CASSLQSLTDTQYF. The CDR3 nucleotides are TGTGCCAGCAGCTTACAGAGCCTCACAGATACGCAGTATTTT.